This is a list of T cell receptor beta chains from one sample in a study of blood T cell repertoires in COVID-19. TCRdb's table, derived via immunoSEQ multiplex PCR, lists solely in-frame clones and lacks some. The table includes about 90,000 clones, approximately 90% detected once. Material: peripheral blood. The source of these receptors is a male donor with acute or convalescent COVID-19. CDR3s include the opening cysteine and the closing phenylalanine or tryptophan. The D gene is left open where the match is weak. A clone size is listed for some rows: how often the clone was seen (once, few, many), or a class if it is expanded.

d_call clone_size j_call v_call cdr3_aa cdr3_nt
TRBD1 once TRBJ2-2 TRBV2 CASSELGQWNTGELFF TGTGCCAGCAGTGAATTGGGACAGTGGAACACCGGGGAGCTGTTTTTT
TRBD1 . TRBJ2-7 TRBV3-1/TRBV3-2 CASSQVPGQGYEQYF TGTGCCAGCAGCCAAGTACCGGGACAGGGCTACGAGCAGTACTTC
. . TRBJ1-4 TRBV4-1 CASSRTDSPTNEKLFF TGCGCCAGCAGCCGTACGGACAGTCCAACTAATGAAAAACTGTTTTTT
TRBD2 few TRBJ2-1 TRBV24-1 CATSGGSGGYNEQFF TGTGCCACCAGTGGTGGTAGCGGGGGCTACAATGAGCAGTTCTTC
. . TRBJ1-6 TRBV6-5 CASSPDSNNSPLHF TGTGCCAGCAGCCCAGACAGCAATAATTCACCCCTCCACTTT
. few TRBJ2-5 TRBV7-2 CASTPPGEETQYF TGTGCCAGCACCCCGCCGGGGGAGGAGACCCAGTACTTC
. . TRBJ2-7 TRBV23-1 CASGSLKQVSYEQYF TGCGCCAGCGGAAGCCTAAAACAGGTTTCCTACGAGCAGTACTTC
. few TRBJ1-5 TRBV6-5 CASRPTGIGQPQHF TGTGCCAGCAGGCCTACAGGGATCGGTCAGCCCCAGCATTTT
. . TRBJ2-2 TRBV5-1 CASSLSFPRTGELFF TGCGCCAGCAGCTTGTCTTTCCCGAGGACCGGGGAGCTGTTTTTT
. . TRBJ1-5 TRBV12-1 CASSPPTNQPQHF TGTGCCAGCAGCCCCCCCACAAATCAGCCCCAGCATTTT
TRBD2 . TRBJ2-1 TRBV7-6 CASSLALAGAYNEQFF TGTGCCAGCAGCTTAGCGCTAGCGGGGGCCTACAATGAGCAGTTCTTC
TRBD2 . TRBJ2-2 TRBV10-3 CAISESAGGNTGELFF TGTGCCATCAGTGAGTCGGCGGGGGGCAACACCGGGGAGCTGTTTTTT
. . TRBJ2-5 TRBV11-2 CASSLSETQYF TGTGCCAGCAGCTTATCGGAGACCCAGTACTTC
TRBD1 . TRBJ1-5 TRBV3-1/TRBV3-2 CASSQDRAQPQHF TGTGCCAGCAGCCAGGACAGGGCTCAGCCCCAGCATTTT